This T cell receptor beta chain was recovered during a study of blood T cell repertoires in COVID-19. Background on the study: Researchers got acute and convalescent COVID-19 samples from the United States, Italy and Spain. PBMCs, B-cell-depleted T cells, or T cells provided the cDNA or gDNA that made up the material.

V lost 1 base and J 5 bases, leaving 11 bases between the germline ends. The germline V gene encodes CDR1 SGHTA and CDR2 FQGTGA. The CDR3 covers 14 residues. Source study methods: Reference gene primer amplification gave estimated nucleated cell counts. Profiled with immunoSEQ multiplex PCR; TCRdb holds only in-frame clones, not every one. For V, J and clone size, that table is used; D and trimming come from the DNA. In the table there are about 180,000 clones, roughly 84% of which are singletons. Sequencing was done on a sample of peripheral blood. The chain carries TRBV7-3 and TRBJ2-5; perhaps TRBD1 as D (5 bases). The receptor was derived from a human donor in a cohort sampled during active COVID-19. This CDR3 is CASSLNGARETQYF. CDR3 DNA sequence: TGTGCCAGCAGCTTAAATGGGGCTCGGGAGACCCAGTACTTC.